This passage covers 26 T cell receptor beta chains from one sample sequenced in a study of blood T cell repertoires in COVID-19. Produced via immunoSEQ multiplex PCR; TCRdb's table is partial and in-frame only. The repertoire has around 110,000 clones, roughly nine tenths of them found once; the top ten carry under 2%. The specimen sequenced was peripheral blood. These receptor sequences come from a human donor with active COVID-19. The donor label of this sample is uncertain.

V usage is TRBV25-1 and J usage is TRBJ1-4; D may be TRBD1 (6 bases). The germline V gene has CDR1 MGHDK and CDR2 SYGVNS. The CDR3 extends over 13 amino acids. The V end was cut by 8 bases, the J end by 8 bases, with 15 bases between. The CDR3 nucleotides read TGTGCCAGCCATAGGGACATGGGCGAAAAACTGTTTTTT. Protein: CASHRDMGEKLFF.

The chain combines TRBV7-8 with TRBJ2-5, with TRBD2 identical over 13 bases. Germline CDR1 and CDR2: SGHVS and FQNEAQ. This CDR3 comprises 15 residues. The V segment lost 5 bases and the J segment 2 bases; nucleotides outside the gene matches: 2. The CDR3 loop is CASSTSGGEQETQYF. CDR3 nucleotide sequence: TGTGCCAGCAGCACTAGCGGGGGGGAACAAGAGACCCAGTACTTC.

In its sample, this clone was seen a few times. The rearrangement links TRBV7-9 to TRBJ2-7; 10 bases agree with TRBD2. The germline V gene has CDR1 SEHNR and CDR2 FQNEAQ (reference sequence). The CDR3 is 16 residues long. The J segment lost 3 bases and the V segment lost 1 base, leaving 6 bases of the junction unmatched. In nucleotides, the CDR3 is TGTGCCAGCAGCTTAGAAACTAGCGGGGACTACTACGAGCAGTACTTC. Its translation: CASSLETSGDYYEQYF. Full variable domain (remainder filled in from reference TRBV7-9 and TRBJ2-7): DTGVSQNPRHKITKRGQNVTFRCDPISEHNRLYWYRQTLGQGPEFLTYFQNEAQLEKSRLLSDRFSAERPKGSFSTLEIQRTEQGDSAMYLCASSLETSGDYYEQYFGPGTRLTVT.

The chain carries TRBV2 and TRBJ1-5; TRBD1 might be the D (6 bases). Trimming stripped 5 bases from V and 1 base from J, with 15 bases between. The CDR3 sequence is 16 residues long. From germline, CDR1 is SNHLY and CDR2 FYNNEI. The CDR3 region has the DNA TGTGCCAGCAGTCCAGGACAGCCCGTGAGCAATCAGCCCCAGCATTTT. This sequence encodes CASSPGQPVSNQPQHF.

The sample holds one count of this clone. The J gene is TRBJ1-1, the V gene TRBV29-1; weak D call: TRBD1 (5 bases). The ends were cut back, 5 bases at V and 3 bases at J, with 13 bases in the middle. The CDR3 length is 13 residues. Germline V CDR1 and CDR2: SQVTM, ANQGSEA. In nucleotides, the CDR3 is TGCAGCGTTCTTTCAGGGTCGGACACTGAAGCTTTCTTT. Its translation is CSVLSGSDTEAFF. The full variable domain, in which reference TRBV29-1 and TRBJ1-1 provide the parts outside the CDR3, is SAVISQKPSRDICQRGTSLTIQCQVDSQVTMMFWYRQQPGQSLTLIATANQGSEATYESGFVIDKFPISRPNLTFSTLTVSNMSPEDSSIYLCSVLSGSDTEAFFGQGTRLTVV.

This clone was seen a few times. This rearrangement joins TRBV4-2 to TRBJ1-6; 9 nucleotides match TRBD1. The CDR3 loop spans 16 amino acids. Per germline, CDR1 LGHNA and CDR2 YNFKEQ. J gave up 7 bases and V 1 base, and 5 bases lay outside the gene matches. The CDR3 coding sequence is TGTGCCAGCAGCCAAGTACAGGGGGCCGTAAATTCACCCCTCCACTTT. Translated, it gives CASSQVQGAVNSPLHF.

The chain has TRBV7-9 and TRBJ2-1, with no clear D. The CDR3 loop spans 15 amino acids. V lost 4 bases to trimming and J lost 5 bases, with 15 bases between them. Germline values: CDR1 SEHNR, CDR2 FQNEAQ (reference sequence). Here the CDR3 reads CASSSRPHEDNEQFF. In DNA, the CDR3 is TGTGCCAGCAGCTCTAGACCGCACGAGGACAATGAGCAGTTCTTC.

As regards this clone: A junction boundary mismatches the germline segment, possibly from a read error. The V gene is TRBV5-1, the J gene TRBJ2-3; D is unresolved. The CDR3 has 15 amino acids. Looked up from germline, CDR1 is SGHRS and CDR2 is YFSETQ. CDR3 protein: CASSLGNLGRDTQYF. The CDR3 region has the DNA TGCGCCAGCAGTTTGGGTAATCTCGGCAGGGATACGCAGTATTTT.

V is TRBV9 and J is TRBJ2-1, with D possibly matching TRBD1 (5 bases). V was shortened by 5 bases and J by 4 bases, with 10 bases between the two germline ends. Germline CDR1 is SGDLS and CDR2 is YYNGEE. CDR3 length: 13 amino acids. The CDR3 sequence is CASSADRYNEQFF. The CDR3, as DNA: TGTGCCAGCAGTGCTGACAGATACAATGAGCAGTTCTTC.

V and J are TRBV19 and TRBJ1-2; possibly TRBD1 for D (6 bases). Trimming stripped 5 bases from V and 7 bases from J, with 11 bases between. CDR1 LNHDA and CDR2 SQIVND come from the germline V gene (reference sequence). The CDR3 is 12 residues long. The CDR3 here is CASSATGFGYTF. For the CDR3, the DNA is TGTGCCAGTAGTGCCACAGGGTTTGGCTACACCTTC.

This clone was found once. V is TRBV7-8 and J is TRBJ2-3; no clear D. The CDR3 contains 12 residues. V gave up 5 bases and J gave up 6 bases, with 9 bases separating them. Germline CDR1 is SGHVS and CDR2 is FQNEAQ. CDR3 amino acids: CASSPPRDTQYF. The CDR3 region has the DNA TGTGCCAGCAGCCCCCCCAGGGATACGCAGTATTTT.

The chain combines TRBV11-2 with TRBJ2-2; D may be TRBD1 (5 bases). Germline CDR1 reads SGHAT; CDR2 reads FQNNGV. This CDR3 has 14 residues. Trimming left V 5 bases short and J 7 bases short, with 14 bases between. The chain's CDR3 is CASSKPTVGGELFF. The CDR3 DNA follows: TGTGCCAGCAGCAAACCGACAGTAGGCGGGGAGCTGTTTTTT.

The gene calls are TRBV27 and TRBJ2-2; TRBD1 aligns across 9 bases. Germline lookup yields CDR1 MNHEY and CDR2 SMNVEV (reference sequence). CDR3 size: 17 residues. Trimming cost V 2 bases and J 9 bases; bases outside gene matches: 13. CDR3 nucleotides: TGTGCCAGCAGTTTAAGCGCGGGACAGGGAAGTTCCAGGGAGCTGTTTTTT. It specifies CASSLSAGQGSSRELFF.

This chain uses TRBV2 with TRBJ2-2; 11 positions agree with TRBD1. Germline V gene sequence: CDR1 SNHLY, CDR2 FYNNEI. Losses at the gene ends were 4 bases for V and 5 bases for J; bases not matched to a gene: 9. There are 17 residues in the CDR3. CDR3 protein: CASSGGQGAIRTGELFF. The CDR3 coding sequence is TGTGCCAGCAGTGGCGGACAGGGGGCTATCAGGACCGGGGAGCTGTTTTTT.

This clone was observed a few times. This sequence joins TRBV24-1 and TRBJ1-5, with D uncertain. CDR3 length equals 13 residues. The germline V gene encodes CDR1 KGHDR and CDR2 SFDVKD. Trimming left V 4 bases short and J 6 bases short, with 9 bases between. CDR3 sequence reads: CATSDRPFQPQHF. The CDR3 nucleotides are TGTGCCACCAGTGACAGGCCTTTTCAGCCCCAGCATTTT.

The chain recombines TRBV4-3 with TRBJ1-3; possible D gene TRBD1, 6 bases. Germline-derived CDR1 and CDR2 are LGHNA and YSLEER. The CDR3 is made up of 12 amino acids. The ends were cut back, 0 bases at V and 14 bases at J, with 11 bases in the middle. Here the CDR3 DNA reads TGCGCCAGCAGCCAAGAACGACAGGTCCTATATTTT. As protein: CASSQERQVLYF.

The rearrangement joins TRBV4-3 to TRBJ1-3; TRBD1 is a possible D gene (6 bases). The V and J ends lost 4 bases and 6 bases respectively, with 19 bases between them. Germline CDR1 and CDR2: LGHNA and YSLEER. The CDR3 is made up of 16 amino acids. Here the CDR3 DNA reads TGCGCCAGCAGCCCGGGGGGGATACAGGGTGAAAACACCATATATTTT. Protein: CASSPGGIQGENTIYF.

The rearrangement joins TRBV18 to TRBJ2-1, with TRBD2 identical over 12 bases. CDR3 length: 17 amino acids. After removal of 3 bases from V and 0 bases from J, the junction contained 3 bases not matched to a gene. Germline V lookup: CDR1 KGHSH, CDR2 LQKENI. The CDR3 sequence: CASSPRLAGDSYNEQFF. The CDR3 coding sequence is TGTGCCAGCTCACCTAGACTAGCGGGGGACTCCTACAATGAGCAGTTCTTC.

The chain uses TRBV20-1 and TRBJ2-5; 9 positions agree with TRBD2. Germline V CDR1 and CDR2: DFQATT, SNEGSKA (reference sequence). The CDR3 totals 17 residues. V dropped 3 bases and J dropped 0; count of bases not matched to a gene: 11. CDR3 protein: CSASGASGALYQETQYF. The CDR3 DNA sequence: TGCAGTGCTAGTGGTGCTAGCGGGGCCCTTTACCAAGAGACCCAGTACTTC.

The genes are TRBV6-5 and TRBJ2-7, with D tentatively TRBD1 (6 bases). This CDR3 is 13 amino acids long. Germline V CDR1 and CDR2: MNHEY, SVGAGI. Trimming stripped 6 bases from V and 3 bases from J, with 12 bases between. CDR3 coding DNA: TGTGCCAGCAGGGCCACAGGGTTCTACGAGCAGTACTTC. The encoded protein is CASRATGFYEQYF.

The chain employs TRBV6-1 and TRBJ2-2; possibly TRBD2 for D (7 bases). Germline V gene lookup returns CDR1 MNHNS and CDR2 SASEGT. V was clipped by 3 bases and J by 4 bases, with 18 bases between them. The CDR3 is 17 amino acids. The CDR3 here is CASSDRPRGEGTGELFF. The CDR3 DNA sequence: TGTGCCAGCAGTGATCGCCCTAGGGGGGAGGGCACCGGGGAGCTGTTTTTT.

The chain has TRBV28 and TRBJ1-1; a weak D match, TRBD1 (5 bases). Germline values: CDR1 MDHEN, CDR2 SYDVKM. CDR3 length equals 15 residues. The V gene lost 5 bases and the J gene lost 0 bases, with 13 bases spanning the gap. The CDR3 nucleotides read TGTGCCAGCAGTGGGGCAACGAGACTGAACACTGAAGCTTTCTTT. Protein product: CASSGATRLNTEAFF.

CDR3 nucleotide sequence: TGTGCCAGCAGCGGGACAGGGCGTCAGCCCCAGCATTTT. Translating it yields CASSGTGRQPQHF. The chain joins TRBV6-5 to TRBJ1-5, with TRBD1 identical over 9 bases. The V and J ends lost 6 bases and 6 bases, in that order; junction bases with no gene match: 3. The germline CDR1 and CDR2 sequences are MNHEY and SVGAGI. This CDR3 is 13 amino acids long.

In this sample, this clone turned up once. The chain combines TRBV6-5 with TRBJ1-2; D may be TRBD1 (5 bases). The CDR3 covers 15 residues. V lost 4 bases and J lost 7, with 19 bases in between. In germline, CDR1 is MNHEY, CDR2 SVGAGI. The CDR3 sequence is CASSSRSGTPSGYTF. The CDR3, as DNA: TGTGCCAGCAGTTCCAGGAGTGGGACTCCCAGTGGCTACACCTTC.

The chain joins TRBV28 to TRBJ1-2; unclear D gene. The CDR3 has 14 amino acids. V was trimmed by 1 base and J by 4 bases, leaving 10 bases between them. Per the germline V gene, CDR1 is MDHEN and CDR2 is SYDVKM. The CDR3 loop is CASSLFSELYGYTF. The CDR3 DNA sequence: TGTGCCAGCAGTTTATTTTCCGAGCTCTATGGCTACACCTTC.

V is TRBV12-5 and J is TRBJ1-5, with D possibly TRBD1 on 5 matching bases. CDR1 and CDR2 from the germline V gene are LGHNT and FRNRAP. V was clipped by 6 bases and J by 2 bases, with 26 bases between them. The CDR3 extends over 19 amino acids. The CDR3 region is CASGPPTARYPGGNQPQHF. CDR3 DNA sequence: TGTGCTAGTGGACCTCCGACAGCTAGATACCCAGGTGGCAATCAGCCCCAGCATTTT.